The 11 T cell receptor beta chains in this list originate from one sample, sequenced in a study of blood T cell repertoires in COVID-19. The protocol was immunoSEQ multiplex PCR, while the TCRdb copy is restricted to in-frame clones and leaves out a portion. The sample has 95,000 to 110,000 clones, 84% seen once. The material sequenced was peripheral blood. The receptors here all came from a human donor in a cohort sampled during active COVID-19.

The rearrangement joins TRBV2 to TRBJ1-1; a weak D match, TRBD1 (6 bases). Germline V gives CDR1 SNHLY, CDR2 FYNNEI. There are 13 residues in the CDR3. V gave up 6 bases and J gave up 5 bases, with 13 bases separating them. As DNA, the CDR3 is TGTGCCAGCAGAACCGGGGGGCAAACTGAAGCTTTCTTT. Translating gives CASRTGGQTEAFF.

The rearrangement uses TRBV10-1 and TRBJ1-3; a possible D gene is TRBD1 (6 bases). Germline values: CDR1 WNHNN, CDR2 SYGVQD (reference sequence). The CDR3 spans 18 residues. Trimming pared 6 bases from V and 0 bases from J, leaving 21 bases between. Here the CDR3 reads CASRTGDQLTYSGNTIYF. In DNA form, the CDR3 reads TGCGCCAGCAGGACAGGAGATCAGTTGACTTACTCTGGAAACACCATATATTTT.

V is TRBV29-1 and J is TRBJ1-2; D remains unclear. V gave up 8 bases and J gave up 0 bases, with 16 bases separating them. The CDR3 length is 14 residues. Per the germline V gene, CDR1 is SQVTM and CDR2 is ANQGSEA. CDR3 bases: TGCAGCTACAATCCCGGAGTTGCTAACTATGGCTACACCTTC. Its translation: CSYNPGVANYGYTF.

The J gene is TRBJ1-1, the V gene TRBV29-1, with a possible D match to TRBD1 (5 bases). The germline V gene encodes CDR1 SQVTM and CDR2 ANQGSEA. This CDR3 region has 12 residues. V was pared by 0 bases and J by 11 bases, with 13 bases between. The CDR3 nucleotides read TGCAGCGTTGAAGATTTAGGGGTTTCGGCTTTCTTT. Amino acids: CSVEDLGVSAFF.

The rearrangement joins TRBV3-1 (or the pseudogene TRBV3-2) to TRBJ2-7; 7 nucleotides line up with TRBD2. J gave up 9 bases and V 4 bases, and 6 bases lay outside the gene matches. This CDR3 comprises 12 residues. The germline V gene encodes CDR1 LGHDT and CDR2 YNNKEL (reference sequence). CDR3 nucleotides: TGTGCCAGCAGCCCCATCGCGGGGGTGCAGTACTTC. It is translated as CASSPIAGVQYF.

The chain has TRBV18 and TRBJ1-4; TRBD1 matches 8 bases. Germline V gene data show CDR1 as KGHSH and CDR2 as LQKENI. V dropped 2 bases and J dropped 3; count of bases not matched to a gene: 5. This CDR3 contains 16 residues. The CDR3 sequence: CASSPRGQGANEKLFF. CDR3 DNA: TGTGCCAGCTCACCAAGAGGACAGGGAGCTAATGAAAAACTGTTTTTT.

The rearrangement links TRBV11-3 to TRBJ1-2; D is perhaps TRBD1 (5 bases). The ends were cut back, 5 bases at V and 5 bases at J, with 12 bases in the middle. From germline, CDR1 is SGHNT and CDR2 YENEEA. The CDR3 has 13 residues. DNA for the CDR3: TGTGCCAGCAGCGCCGCCCCAGGGTATGGCTACACCTTC. Encoded protein: CASSAAPGYGYTF.

The count of this clone is one. V usage is TRBV5-6 and J usage is TRBJ1-5, with TRBD1 identical over 8 bases. Germline CDR1 SGHDT, CDR2 YYEEEE. J was trimmed by 6 bases and V by 1 base; bases with no gene match: 6. CDR3 length: 15 amino acids. The CDR3 coding sequence is TGTGCCAGCAGCTTGAGGGCGACAGGGGCTCAGCCCCAGCATTTT. This encodes CASSLRATGAQPQHF.

The J gene is TRBJ2-1, the V gene TRBV4-1; 10 bases are a match to TRBD2. Trimming cost V 7 bases and J 6 bases; bases outside gene matches: 3. The CDR3 consists of 13 residues. Germline V gene lookup returns CDR1 MGHRA and CDR2 YSYEKL. CDR3 bases: TGCGCCAGCAAATTAGCGGGGGGCAATGAGCAGTTCTTC. Its translation: CASKLAGGNEQFF.

The V call is TRBV15, the J call TRBJ1-5; 8 bases are a match to TRBD1. The CDR3 sequence is 15 residues long. Germline CDR1 reads LNHNV; CDR2 reads YYDKDF (reference sequence). Trimming cost V 5 bases and J 6 bases; bases outside gene matches: 9. The CDR3 nucleotides read TGTGCCACCAGCCGACGACAGGGGAAGGGTCAGCCCCAGCATTTT. The encoded protein is CATSRRQGKGQPQHF.

The chain joins TRBV5-4 to TRBJ2-3; possibly TRBD2 for D (6 bases). Germline-derived CDR1 and CDR2 are SGHNT and YYREEE (reference sequence). Trimming took off 4 bases at V and 6 bases at J, with 18 bases between the two ends. The CDR3 is 15 residues long. The CDR3 loop is CASSGGSGRSDTQYF. The CDR3 nucleotides are TGTGCCAGCAGCGGGGGGAGCGGGCGCTCCGATACGCAGTATTTT.